This entry is about one T cell receptor beta chain. Its antigen has not been determined. No per-base quality is available; no much larger clone lies one base away. The data derive from a study of graft-versus-host responses after intestinal transplantation (dated by TCRdb to the early 2020s). Study-wide context: The transplants that recipients received were multivisceral, liver-intestinal, or isolated intestinal. Samples from a few later patients were sequenced in-house on an Illumina MiSeq with MiXCR processing rather than by the commercial service. Donor T cell macrochimerism was defined as a peak of at least 4% donor T cells among recipient peripheral blood mononuclear cells. Every recipient was given anti-thymocyte globulin induction, then maintenance tacrolimus and steroids for 2 to 3 years. The cohort enrolled some 23 intestinal transplant recipients including one retransplant, and a few patients lacking pretransplant specimens were excluded. Alloreactive clones were identified by sequencing pre-transplant mixed lymphocyte reaction products and comparing these products with unstimulated pre-transplant donor and recipient T cells. Bulk TCR-beta CDR3 sequencing was used to track graft-versus-host and host-versus-graft alloreactive T cell clones in the graft, circulation and bone marrow after intestinal transplantation. General study outcomes and caveats: The conclusions were limited by the relatively low number and heterogeneity of the intestinal transplant patients. Early after transplant, declines in HvG clones were associated with peak levels of circulating GvH clones. GvH clones were found in recipient bone marrow, and some of the GvH clones appeared earlier in ileal mucosa or blood, which is consistent with an intestinal mucosal origin. Patients with donor T cell macrochimerism had high GvH to HvG T cell clonal ratios in their allografts.

The library was produced with the immunoSEQ multiplex PCR assay. For most patients, genomic DNA was isolated with the Qiagen DNeasy Blood and Tissue Kit and sent frozen to Adaptive Biotechnologies for TCR sequencing. Adaptive Biotechnologies carried out high-throughput TCR-beta CDR3 sequencing of genomic DNA for most patients. In the original analysis: TCR sequencing data for around 19 patients were retrieved from Adaptive's ImmunoSEQ software; three other patients were processed with MiXCR and VDJtools. CD4 versus CD8 sorting errors were corrected by removing sequences found in both subsets at a frequency ratio below 5:1. CDR3 nucleotide sequences shared by donor and recipient were removed because the origin of these sequences could not be assigned. To count as alloreactive, a clone needed at least 2-fold expansion over unstimulated cells and a minimum CFSE-low frequency of 0.002% (template counts) or 0.001% (read counts). A clone was considered mappable if detected in the sequenced pre-transplant spleen, lymph node, or MLR CFSE-low populations of the donor or recipient. Cumulative frequency of alloreactive clones was calculated as a percentage of all sequences weighted by copy number. What TCRdb holds here is the immuneACCESS table cut down to in-frame rearrangements. Part of the clones is not present; checked against another copy, under half of the missing clones reflect an unresolved V gene, and the others are unexplained. That table supplies the V and J calls and clone size; D and trimming were determined from the DNA. The sample contains tens of thousands of clones, 90% to 95% of them found a single time. Around 0.5% of the sample is held by the ten biggest clonotypes.

In the paper's terms, the time point label means: cells obtained before transplantation from donor or recipient. CD3+CD4+ and CD3+CD8+ populations were FACS-sorted from unstimulated pre-transplant donor and recipient cells taken from spleen or lymph nodes. At the junction V is shortened by 7 bases and J by 4 bases; bases outside the gene matches: 7. Including the terminal cysteine and phenylalanine, the CDR3 comprises 13 residues. The only DNA kept is the CDR3, 39 bases in frame from the first base. CDR1 SGHDT and CDR2 YYEEEE were looked up in the germline V gene. This sample comprised unstimulated CD8+ T cells sorted from spleen or lymph node cells, obtained before intestinal transplant. The chain was built from TRBV5-6 and TRBJ1-2, and 7 bases in between align with TRBD1. The clonotype comes from a human donor who received an intestinal transplant. The CDR3 reads CASGQAQSYGYTF. The sequence in DNA is TGTGCCAGCGGACAGGCACAATCCTATGGCTACACCTTC.